Following are 27 T cell receptor beta chains from one sample sequenced in a study of blood T cell repertoires in COVID-19. The method was immunoSEQ multiplex PCR; TCRdb's version includes in-frame clones alone and lacks a portion of them. The sample lists 300,000 to 450,000 clones, 70% to 90% seen once, with more than 1% in the top ten. The sequencing input was PBMCs or T cells enriched from blood (not recorded which). These receptors all come from a woman aged 18-29 years who had recovered from COVID-19.

The genes are TRBV7-9 and TRBJ2-7; unclear D gene. This CDR3 region has 15 residues. The V gene's germline CDR1 is SEHNR and CDR2 FQNEAQ (reference sequence). Trimming removed 2 bases at V and 0 bases at J, with 11 bases between. The CDR3 protein is CASSLMNHSSYEQYF. The CDR3 DNA sequence: TGTGCCAGCAGCTTAATGAACCACAGCTCCTACGAGCAGTACTTC.

This clone is a singleton in its sample. Other nucleotide sequences in the sample specify the same CDR3. The chain combines TRBV5-1 with TRBJ1-5, with 7 bases identical to TRBD1. CDR1 is SGHRS and CDR2 is YFSETQ in the germline V gene. This CDR3 contains 15 residues. The V and J ends lost 2 bases and 4 bases, in that order; junction bases with no gene match: 6. CDR3 residues: CASSLGDRDNQPQHF. In nucleotides, the CDR3 is TGCGCCAGCAGCTTAGGAGACAGGGATAATCAGCCCCAGCATTTT.

In this sample, this clone turned up once. This chain connects TRBV24-1 to TRBJ1-3; D perhaps matches TRBD1 (5 bases). V lost 7 bases, J lost 0 bases, and 12 bases lay in between. This CDR3 region has 15 residues. Germline CDR1 reads KGHDR; CDR2 reads SFDVKD. Written as DNA, the CDR3 is TGTGCCACCAGCCCGGGACTACTCTCTGGAAACACCATATATTTT. This gives the protein CATSPGLLSGNTIYF.

The chain couples TRBV7-2 to TRBJ1-5, with a tentative D call TRBD1 (5 bases). Trimming took 5 bases from V and 3 from J, leaving 11 bases between them. Per germline, CDR1 SGHTA and CDR2 FQGNSA. The CDR3 contains 14 residues. The CDR3 DNA follows: TGTGCCAGCAGCCCCCAGGGTTACAATCAGCCCCAGCATTTT. Its translation: CASSPQGYNQPQHF.

This chain joins TRBV5-4 and TRBJ2-5; D perhaps matches TRBD1 (6 bases). The germline V gene has CDR1 SGHNT and CDR2 YYREEE (reference sequence). V was cut by 1 base and J by 4 bases, with 8 bases left in between. This CDR3 is 13 amino acids long. The CDR3 sequence: CASSLTGRETQYF. The DNA of the CDR3 is TGTGCCAGCAGCTTGACAGGGCGAGAGACCCAGTACTTC.

The rearrangement links TRBV7-9 to TRBJ1-1; 7 nucleotides line up with TRBD1. The V segment lost 5 bases and the J segment 0 bases; nucleotides outside the gene matches: 6. The germline V gene has CDR1 SEHNR and CDR2 FQNEAQ (reference sequence). The CDR3 loop spans 15 amino acids. The CDR3 loop is CASSRWTGMNTEAFF. CDR3 bases: TGTGCCAGCAGCCGTTGGACAGGCATGAACACTGAAGCTTTCTTT.

The V call is TRBV6-5, the J call TRBJ1-2; D not certain. This CDR3 is 12 amino acids long. V was shortened by 6 bases and J by 6 bases, with 11 bases between the two germline ends. Germline CDR1 MNHEY, CDR2 SVGAGI. The CDR3 protein is CASSSGVNGYTF. The CDR3 nucleotides are TGTGCCAGCAGCTCGGGTGTGAATGGCTACACCTTC.

This rearrangement joins TRBV2 to TRBJ2-5; D gene uncertain. Trimming left V 2 bases short and J 6 bases short, with 10 bases between. CDR1 and CDR2 (germline): SNHLY, FYNNEI. This CDR3 is built from 13 residues. CDR3 in amino acids: CASSERERKTQYF. Written as DNA, the CDR3 is TGTGCCAGCAGTGAAAGAGAGAGGAAGACCCAGTACTTC.

The rearrangement uses TRBV7-9 and TRBJ2-7; 9 bases line up with TRBD1. V was clipped by 5 bases and J by 3 bases; unmatched bases: 11. CDR1 SEHNR and CDR2 FQNEAQ come from the germline V gene (reference sequence). The CDR3 has 16 amino acids. The DNA for the CDR3 is TGTGCCAGCAGCGATACCGAGGGACAGGGACGCTACGAGCAGTACTTC. Residues: CASSDTEGQGRYEQYF.

The chain links TRBV28 to TRBJ2-5; D not certain. CDR1 and CDR2 from the germline V gene are MDHEN and SYDVKM. Trimming shortened V by 2 bases and J by 3 bases, and 7 bases separated the two germline ends. This CDR3 has 13 amino acids. The CDR3 loop is CASSLGQKETQYF. The CDR3 coding sequence is TGTGCCAGCAGTTTAGGGCAGAAAGAGACCCAGTACTTC.

V usage is TRBV30 and J usage is TRBJ1-2, with D perhaps matching TRBD1 (6 bases). Germline-derived CDR1 and CDR2 are GTSNPN and SVGIG (reference sequence). V was shortened by 0 bases and J by 8 bases, with 19 bases between the two germline ends. CDR3 length: 15 amino acids. This CDR3 is CAWSVRTRQGYGYTF. CDR3 nucleotide sequence: TGTGCCTGGAGTGTACGTACTCGCCAGGGGTACGGCTACACCTTC.

V and J are TRBV28 and TRBJ1-3; D perhaps matches TRBD1 (5 bases). The CDR3 is 12 amino acids. Trimming left V 4 bases short and J 11 bases short, with 12 bases between. Germline V gene sequence: CDR1 MDHEN, CDR2 SYDVKM. The CDR3 DNA reads as TGTGCCAGCAGTTCCATTAAGGGGTCCATATATTTT. Protein product: CASSSIKGSIYF. Together with reference TRBV28 and TRBJ1-3, the CDR3 gives the full variable domain: DVKVTQSSRYLVKRTGEKVFLECVQDMDHENMFWYRQDPGLGLRLIYFSYDVKMKEKGDIPEGYSVSREKKERFSLILESASTNQTSMYLCASSSIKGSIYFGEGSWLTVV.

CDR3: CSAYDRSLYF. The CDR3 bases are TGCAGTGCTTATGACAGGTCGTTATATTTT. The V and J genes are TRBV20-1 and TRBJ1-3; the D gene is possibly TRBD1 (6 bases). V lost 5 bases and J lost 14, with 13 bases in between. CDR1 DFQATT and CDR2 SNEGSKA come from the germline V gene (reference sequence). CDR3 length equals 10 residues.

J is TRBJ1-3 and V is TRBV9; D gene unclear. This CDR3 is built from 18 residues. CDR1 is SGDLS, CDR2 YYNGEE, per germline. The V end was cut by 0 bases, the J end by 0 bases, with 16 bases between. The CDR3 loop reads CASSVAPETFYSGNTIYF. The DNA of the CDR3 is TGTGCCAGCAGCGTAGCTCCCGAGACTTTCTACTCTGGAAACACCATATATTTT.

The rearrangement joins TRBV6-2 or TRBV6-3 to TRBJ2-5, with 8 bases aligning to TRBD2. The germline V gene has CDR1 MNHEY and CDR2 SVGEGT. J was trimmed by 5 bases and V by 6 bases; bases with no gene match: 5. The CDR3 has 13 amino acids. CDR3 protein: CASSRAGAETQYF. For the CDR3, the DNA is TGTGCCAGCAGCCGAGCGGGGGCGGAGACCCAGTACTTC.

The chain is built from TRBV27 and TRBJ2-7, with 7 bases aligning to TRBD1. CDR3 length equals 14 residues. Germline values: CDR1 MNHEY, CDR2 SMNVEV (reference sequence). The V segment lost 7 bases and the J segment 4 bases; nucleotides outside the gene matches: 10. The CDR3 loop reads CASTFRTGIYEQYF. The CDR3 DNA sequence: TGTGCCAGCACTTTCCGGACAGGAATATACGAGCAGTACTTC.

The genes are TRBV7-2 and TRBJ1-1; a weak D match, TRBD1 (5 bases). The CDR3 has 11 residues. Germline assignment: CDR1 SGHTA and CDR2 FQGNSA. V was pared by 1 base and J by 8 bases, with 5 bases between. This chain's CDR3 is CASSLDREAFF. CDR3 sequence (DNA): TGTGCCAGCAGCTTAGACAGGGAAGCTTTCTTT.

CDR3 residues: CASSLVIASEQFF. As DNA, the CDR3 is TGCGCCAGCAGCTTGGTAATAGCTTCTGAGCAGTTCTTC. This rearrangement joins TRBV5-1 to TRBJ2-1, with no clear D. Trimming cost V 0 bases and J 9 bases, with 10 bases left between them. The germline V gene encodes CDR1 SGHRS and CDR2 YFSETQ. CDR3 length equals 13 residues.

The rearrangement links TRBV5-1 to TRBJ1-6, with 7 bases identical to TRBD1. There are 15 residues in the CDR3. J lost 5 bases, V lost 4 bases, and 6 bases had no gene match. CDR1 SGHRS and CDR2 YFSETQ come from the germline V gene. Here the CDR3 DNA reads TGCGCCAGCAGCCCCCGGGACAGCGATAATTCACCCCTCCACTTT. Amino acid sequence: CASSPRDSDNSPLHF.

This clone appeared a single time. V usage is TRBV29-1 and J usage is TRBJ2-1; 9 positions agree with TRBD2. J gave up 1 base and V 4 bases, and 8 bases lay outside the gene matches. The CDR3 contains 16 residues. Per germline, CDR1 SQVTM and CDR2 ANQGSEA. Here the CDR3 reads CSVVSGSGGSYNEQFF. As DNA, the CDR3 is TGCAGCGTTGTTTCGGGTAGCGGGGGTTCCTACAATGAGCAGTTCTTC.

This chain uses TRBV19 with TRBJ2-7; 7 bases fit TRBD1. The CDR3 consists of 14 residues. The V segment lost 5 bases and the J segment 0 bases; nucleotides outside the gene matches: 4. Germline V gene lookup returns CDR1 LNHDA and CDR2 SQIVND (reference sequence). The CDR3 nucleotides read TGTGCCAGTAGTTCGACAGGGAGCTCCTACGAGCAGTACTTC. This gives the protein CASSSTGSSYEQYF.

This chain joins TRBV7-6 and TRBJ2-1; 9 positions agree with TRBD1. The length of the CDR3 is 16 residues. CDR1 is SGHVS and CDR2 is FNYEAQ in the germline V gene. V was clipped by 2 bases and J by 6 bases; unmatched bases: 8. Written as DNA, the CDR3 is TGTGCCAGCAGCTTATATAACAGGGGGCGGGGCAATGAGCAGTTCTTC. Amino acids: CASSLYNRGRGNEQFF.

The chain uses TRBV7-9 and TRBJ1-4; 7 bases agree with TRBD1. Germline CDR1 reads SEHNR; CDR2 reads FQNEAQ (reference sequence). With 3 bases clipped from V and 4 bases from J, the junction kept 5 bases outside the gene matches. There are 15 residues in the CDR3. CDR3 sequence: CASSFPGTVNEKLFF. DNA of the CDR3: TGTGCCAGCAGCTTTCCCGGGACAGTTAATGAAAAACTGTTTTTT.

The chain combines TRBV3-1 (or the pseudogene TRBV3-2) with TRBJ2-5; 9 bases map to TRBD2. The CDR3 runs 18 residues. V shed 0 bases and J 1 base; nucleotides not matched to a gene: 9. Germline-derived CDR1 and CDR2 are LGHDT and YNNKEL (reference sequence). The CDR3 nucleotides read TGTGCCAGCAGCCAAGATAAGGCGAGCGGGGGGCCCCAAGAGACCCAGTACTTC. Protein sequence: CASSQDKASGGPQETQYF.

The chain employs TRBV21-1 and TRBJ1-4; the table gives TRBD1 as D, unverified against the DNA. TRBV21-1 represents a pseudogene. This CDR3 is 20 amino acids long. The CDR3 loop is CASSKPGGPPGQGDKEKLFF. The CDR3 bases are TGTGCCAGCAGCAAACCGGGGGGTCCTCCGGGACAGGGTGATAAGGAAAAACTGTTTTTT.

The V and J genes are TRBV4-1 and TRBJ1-4, with 7 positions matching TRBD1. Germline lookup yields CDR1 MGHRA and CDR2 YSYEKL. The length of the CDR3 is 17 residues. The V gene end was trimmed by 1 base and the J gene end by 4 bases; junction bases not matched to a gene: 9. The DNA for the CDR3 is TGCGCCAGCAGCCAAGGAATAGGGACAGCTAATAATGAAAAACTGTTTTTT. Translating gives CASSQGIGTANNEKLFF.

This clone was found once. The rearrangement links TRBV9 to TRBJ1-3; D is possibly TRBD1 (5 bases). The V end was cut by 5 bases, the J end by 2 bases, with 11 bases between. There are 14 residues in the CDR3. Germline CDR1 and CDR2: SGDLS and YYNGEE. The CDR3 nucleotides read TGTGCCAGCAGTCAGGGTTCTCCTGGAAACACCATATATTTT. It yields the protein CASSQGSPGNTIYF.